These 20 T cell receptor beta chains originate from one sample sequenced in a study of spatial heterogeneity in lung cancer. Noted time point: sample taken at primary tumor resection. The authors sequenced whole RNA from tumor, nontumor lung or frozen PBMC without sorting. TCRdb redid the calling of the 5' RACE reads with MiXCR, one entry per CDR3 protein. The data hold tens of thousands of distinct CDR3 sequences, with under 4% observed a single time. The sample here was PBMCs, taken at surgery. These receptors all come from a female donor with early-stage non-small cell lung cancer.

This clonotype showed up just a few times. The rearrangement uses TRBV7-9 and TRBJ1-1, with 11 bases aligning to TRBD1. The CDR3 runs 15 residues. Germline-derived CDR1 and CDR2 are SEHNR and FQNEAQ (reference sequence). The V gene end was trimmed by 5 bases and the J gene end by 0 bases; junction bases not matched to a gene: 2. CDR3 region: CASSQGQGVNTEAFF. CDR3 coding DNA: TGTGCCAGCAGCCAGGGACAGGGGGTGAACACTGAAGCTTTCTTT.

This clonotype was picked up many times. The V call is TRBV30, the J call TRBJ2-1; 7 nucleotides align to TRBD1. Germline lookup yields CDR1 GTSNPN and CDR2 SVGIG (reference sequence). Trimming removed 8 bases from V and 4 bases from J; junction bases left unmatched: 5. The CDR3 runs 12 residues. Here the CDR3 reads CAGTVVYNEQFF. In DNA form, the CDR3 reads TGTGCCGGGACAGTAGTATACAATGAGCAGTTCTTC.

This chain connects TRBV14 to TRBJ2-7; TRBD2 agrees at 11 bases. Per germline, CDR1 SGHDN and CDR2 FVKESK. V was clipped by 4 bases and J by 3 bases; unmatched bases: 5. The CDR3 extends over 15 amino acids. CDR3: CASSLRLAGNYEQYF. DNA for the CDR3: TGTGCCAGCAGCCTTCGACTAGCGGGAAACTACGAGCAGTACTTC.

This clonotype was picked up a small number of times. The chain couples TRBV5-5 to TRBJ2-1; 7 positions match TRBD2. The CDR3 is 18 amino acids. The trim removed 2 bases at V and 3 bases at J, leaving 14 bases unmatched. Per germline, CDR1 SGHKS and CDR2 YYEKEE (reference sequence). CDR3 protein: CASSLDFGRASGYNEQFF. CDR3 coding DNA: TGTGCCAGCAGCTTAGATTTCGGGAGAGCTAGCGGCTACAATGAGCAGTTCTTC.

This clonotype occurred many times. The V gene is TRBV19, the J gene TRBJ1-2; D unclear. V gave up 3 bases and J gave up 4 bases, with 6 bases separating them. Germline V lookup: CDR1 LNHDA, CDR2 SQIVND (reference sequence). The CDR3 is 12 residues long. CDR3 bases: TGTGCCAGTAGTATTTCCGTCTATGGCTACACCTTC. Translating gives CASSISVYGYTF.

This clonotype showed up many times. DNA of the CDR3: TGTGCCAGCAGTGAAGGGGTCTTGGGGGGCTTTGAAGCTTTCTTT. This translates into CASSEGVLGGFEAFF. J is TRBJ1-1 and V is TRBV2; TRBD1 might be the D (6 bases). CDR3 length equals 15 residues. Germline lookup yields CDR1 SNHLY and CDR2 FYNNEI. V was trimmed by 1 base and J by 7 bases, leaving 16 bases between them.

The gene calls are TRBV6-8 and TRBJ2-1, with D unresolved. This CDR3 has 12 residues. Germline CDR1 reads MNHGY; CDR2 reads SAAAGT. V lost 7 bases and J 8 bases, leaving 12 bases between the germline ends. The CDR3 loop is CASTPVSHEQFF. In DNA form, the CDR3 reads TGTGCCAGCACCCCCGTTTCCCATGAGCAGTTCTTC.

The rearrangement links TRBV19 to TRBJ1-2; D call uncertain. The V end lost 5 bases, the J end lost 8 bases, and 15 bases lay between the germline ends. Per germline, CDR1 LNHDA and CDR2 SQIVND (reference sequence). The CDR3 is 13 amino acids. The CDR3, as DNA: TGTGCCAGTAGTTACGCCCGCCAAACCGGCTACACCTTC. It codes for CASSYARQTGYTF.

This clonotype has more than one count but fewer than ten. The V and J genes are TRBV30 and TRBJ2-1; D gene ambiguous. This CDR3 is 14 amino acids long. The ends were cut back, 2 bases at V and 6 bases at J, with 14 bases in the middle. Per the germline V gene, CDR1 is GTSNPN and CDR2 is SVGIG (reference sequence). CDR3 loop: CAWSLRARFNEQFF. For the CDR3, the DNA is TGTGCCTGGAGTCTACGAGCTAGATTCAATGAGCAGTTCTTC.

Many counts were recorded for this clonotype. This chain links TRBV7-9 with TRBJ1-1; 7 nucleotides match TRBD1. CDR3 length: 15 amino acids. Germline V CDR1 and CDR2: SEHNR, FQNEAQ (reference sequence). After removal of 2 bases from V and 0 bases from J, the junction contained 3 bases not matched to a gene. This CDR3 reads CASSLSGQMNTEAFF. In nucleotides, the CDR3 is TGTGCCAGCAGCTTATCGGGACAGATGAACACTGAAGCTTTCTTT.

The chain recombines TRBV7-9 with TRBJ1-1; D remains unclear. Trimming pared 8 bases from V and 1 base from J, leaving 8 bases between. CDR1 and CDR2 (germline): SEHNR, FQNEAQ (reference sequence). The length of the CDR3 is 12 residues. The CDR3 loop is CASQAENTEAFF. DNA of the CDR3: TGTGCCAGCCAGGCAGAGAACACTGAAGCTTTCTTT.

This clonotype has a count of ten or more. A read error may account for a junction end that differs from germline. The J gene is TRBJ2-7, the V gene TRBV12-3 or TRBV12-4; no clear D. This CDR3 is built from 11 residues. The CDR3 reads CASSFSYQQYF. CDR3 coding DNA: TGTGCCAGCAGTTTTAGCTACCAGCAGTACTTC.

This clonotype came up many times. The genes are TRBV6-6 and TRBJ2-4, with 12 bases matching TRBD2. Trimming removed 4 bases from V and 6 bases from J; junction bases left unmatched: 7. This CDR3 has 16 residues. Germline V lookup: CDR1 MNHNY, CDR2 SVGAGI (reference sequence). Written as DNA, the CDR3 is TGTGCCAGCAGTTCCTCTAGCGGGAGGGGAGGAAACATTCAGTACTTC. Translating it yields CASSSSSGRGGNIQYF.

The sample holds many counts of this clonotype. The DNA of the CDR3 is TGTGCCAGCAGCTCCCAGGGGGCAAGCAATCAGCCCCAGCATTTT. This codes for CASSSQGASNQPQHF. The V gene is TRBV7-2, the J gene TRBJ1-5, with TRBD1 matching over 8 bases. Trimming took 4 bases from V and 1 from J; bases not matched to a gene: 3. CDR1 and CDR2 (germline): SGHTA, FQGNSA. This CDR3 contains 15 residues. Based on the CDR3 plus reference TRBV7-2 and TRBJ1-5, the full variable domain is GAGVSQSPSNKVTEKGKDVELRCDPISGHTALYWYRQSLGQGLEFLIYFQGNSAPDKSGLPSDRFSAERTGGSVSTLTIQRTQQEDSAVYLCASSSQGASNQPQHFGDGTRLSIL.

This clonotype was counted ten times or more. The chain employs TRBV11-1 and TRBJ2-1; D is perhaps TRBD1 (5 bases). Germline loops: CDR1 SGHAT, CDR2 FQDESV (reference sequence). Trimming stripped 10 bases from V and 1 base from J, with 20 bases between. This CDR3 region has 16 residues. CDR3 region: CATTPMQGRSYNEQFF. In DNA, the CDR3 is TGTGCCACCACCCCCATGCAGGGCCGTTCCTACAATGAGCAGTTCTTC.

A few counts support this clonotype. V gene TRBV12-3 or TRBV12-4 combines with J gene TRBJ1-2; D gene uncertain. Trimming stripped 3 bases from V and 0 bases from J, with 8 bases between. The CDR3 spans 14 residues. The chain's CDR3 is CASSLQDANYGYTF. CDR3 coding DNA: TGTGCCAGCAGTTTGCAGGACGCTAACTATGGCTACACCTTC.

This clonotype was observed many times. The genes are TRBV7-2 and TRBJ2-7; 10 nucleotides agree with TRBD2. Germline V gene data show CDR1 as SGHTA and CDR2 as FQGNSA. CDR3 size: 13 residues. J lost 3 bases, V lost 5 bases, and 1 base had no gene match. The CDR3 region is CASSRTSGYEQYF. The CDR3 nucleotides are TGTGCCAGCAGCCGGACTAGCGGCTACGAGCAGTACTTC.

This clonotype was counted many times. The gene calls are TRBV5-1 and TRBJ2-7, with TRBD2 identical over 7 bases. After removal of 4 bases from V and 0 bases from J, the junction contained 10 bases not matched to a gene. Germline V lookup: CDR1 SGHRS, CDR2 YFSETQ. The CDR3 extends over 16 amino acids. CDR3 sequence: CASSRGGTGSSYEQYF. The CDR3 DNA reads TGCGCCAGCAGCCGGGGAGGGACGGGGAGCTCCTACGAGCAGTACTTC.

This clonotype was counted at least ten times. The rearrangement links TRBV19 to TRBJ1-2; a weak D match, TRBD1 (6 bases). From germline, CDR1 is LNHDA and CDR2 SQIVND (reference sequence). The CDR3 sequence is 15 residues long. The ends were cut back, 5 bases at V and 8 bases at J, with 21 bases in the middle. In DNA form, the CDR3 reads TGTGCCAGTAGTTTGGAGGCGACAGGAACTCAAGGCTACACCTTC. Encoded protein: CASSLEATGTQGYTF.

This clonotype has ten or more counts. At one end the junction does not follow the germline gene, possibly because of a read error. The chain uses TRBV7-9 and TRBJ2-1, with 9 bases matching TRBD1. Germline V CDR1 and CDR2: SEHNR, FQNEAQ (reference sequence). CDR3 length equals 12 residues. The CDR3 DNA reads as TGTGCCAGCAGCGATACGGACAGGGGCAGGGTCTTC. This translates into CASSDTDRGRVF.